Following are 29 T cell receptor beta chains from one sample sequenced in a study of cytomegalovirus exposure and HLA in healthy donors. Using immunoSEQ multiplex PCR, the repertoire was profiled, and TCRdb retains in-frame clones only, with some absent. This table has over 200,000 clones, around 90% appearing once. The sample comprised PBMCs. The source of these receptors is a woman aged 18-29 years in good health and CMV-seronegative.

The rearrangement uses TRBV28 and TRBJ1-4; 7 positions agree with TRBD1. The CDR3 extends over 15 amino acids. Germline CDR1 reads MDHEN; CDR2 reads SYDVKM. V shed 7 bases and J 5 bases; nucleotides not matched to a gene: 10. CDR3 region: CASKPAGQLNEKLFF. CDR3 sequence (DNA): TGTGCCAGCAAACCGGCGGGACAGTTAAATGAAAAACTGTTTTTT.

The chain recombines TRBV5-4 with TRBJ1-1; weak D call: TRBD1 (6 bases). The V gene's germline CDR1 is SGHNT and CDR2 YYREEE (reference sequence). V lost 4 bases and J 1 base, leaving 11 bases between the germline ends. This CDR3 spans 14 amino acids. CDR3 DNA: TGTGCCAGCAGCCACAGGGACCGGAACACTGAAGCTTTCTTT. Its translation is CASSHRDRNTEAFF. Based on the CDR3 plus reference TRBV5-4 and TRBJ1-1, the full variable domain is ETGVTQSPTHLIKTRGQQVTLRCSSQSGHNTVSWYQQALGQGPQFIFQYYREEENGRGNFPPRFSGLQFPNYSSELNVNALELDDSALYLCASSHRDRNTEAFFGQGTRLTVV.

The chain links TRBV7-2 to TRBJ2-5; 7 bases map to TRBD2. This CDR3 is 15 amino acids long. V shed 5 bases and J 3 bases; nucleotides not matched to a gene: 9. Per germline, CDR1 SGHTA and CDR2 FQGNSA. CDR3 protein: CASSVYGRAEETQYF. DNA for the CDR3: TGTGCCAGCAGCGTTTATGGGAGGGCCGAAGAGACCCAGTACTTC.

CDR3 nucleotide sequence: TGTGCCAGCAGTCGGCCGGGACAGGGGTACGAGCAGTACTTC. Translating it yields CASSRPGQGYEQYF. The chain has TRBV2 and TRBJ2-7, with 10 bases identical to TRBD1. Germline V CDR1 and CDR2: SNHLY, FYNNEI. V was pared by 5 bases and J by 4 bases, with 5 bases of the junction left unmatched. The CDR3 is made up of 14 amino acids. Using reference TRBV2 and TRBJ2-7 for the parts outside the CDR3, the full variable domain is EPEVTQTPSHQVTQMGQEVILRCVPISNHLYFYWYRQILGQKVEFLVSFYNNEISEKSEIFDDQFSVERPDGSNFTLKIRSTKLEDSAMYFCASSRPGQGYEQYFGPGTRLTVT.

A single count supports this clone. The gene calls are TRBV5-4 and TRBJ2-7; 8 nucleotides agree with TRBD2. CDR3 length: 16 amino acids. V was clipped by 0 bases and J by 3 bases; unmatched bases: 8. Germline CDR1 is SGHNT and CDR2 is YYREEE (reference sequence). The chain's CDR3 is CASSLGSSGGLYEQYF. CDR3 sequence (DNA): TGTGCCAGCAGCTTGGGTTCCAGCGGGGGACTCTACGAGCAGTACTTC.

This clone appeared a few times. The chain carries TRBV2 and TRBJ1-1; 7 nucleotides align to TRBD1. In germline, CDR1 is SNHLY, CDR2 FYNNEI. The CDR3 is 15 residues long. The J segment lost 0 bases and the V segment lost 10 bases, leaving 11 bases of the junction unmatched. Written as DNA, the CDR3 is TGTGCCACCCAGGGGGTAGGGCGTATGAACACTGAAGCTTTCTTT. Translation: CATQGVGRMNTEAFF. Full variable domain (outside the CDR3, taken from reference TRBV2 and TRBJ1-1): EPEVTQTPSHQVTQMGQEVILRCVPISNHLYFYWYRQILGQKVEFLVSFYNNEISEKSEIFDDQFSVERPDGSNFTLKIRSTKLEDSAMYFCATQGVGRMNTEAFFGQGTRLTVV.

This clone was found once. This chain joins TRBV19 and TRBJ2-7; the match to TRBD1 covers 8 bases. CDR1 is LNHDA, CDR2 SQIVND, per germline (reference sequence). This CDR3 comprises 17 residues. V lost 1 base, J lost 2 bases, and 10 bases stayed unmatched. For the CDR3, the DNA is TGTGCCAGTAGTATAGCTGCCCCCAGACAGGGGACCTACGAGCAGTACTTC. Translating gives CASSIAAPRQGTYEQYF.

The chain links TRBV28 to TRBJ2-7; the D gene is possibly TRBD2 (5 bases). This CDR3 contains 14 residues. The germline gives CDR1 MDHEN, CDR2 SYDVKM. V lost 1 base, J lost 4 bases, and 11 bases lay in between. CDR3 DNA: TGTGCCAGCAGTTTATCTAGCCCCGTTTACGAGCAGTACTTC. This gives the protein CASSLSSPVYEQYF. The whole variable domain, remainder taken from reference TRBV28 and TRBJ2-7, is DVKVTQSSRYLVKRTGEKVFLECVQDMDHENMFWYRQDPGLGLRLIYFSYDVKMKEKGDIPEGYSVSREKKERFSLILESASTNQTSMYLCASSLSSPVYEQYFGPGTRLTVT.

The chain combines TRBV7-9 with TRBJ2-2, with 10 bases aligning to TRBD2. V shed 5 bases, J shed 3 bases, and the junction held 12 bases outside the gene matches. This CDR3 has 18 amino acids. Germline loops: CDR1 SEHNR, CDR2 FQNEAQ (reference sequence). The CDR3 is CASSPGSSGSRDTGELFF. CDR3 DNA sequence: TGTGCCAGCAGCCCCGGCTCTAGCGGGAGTAGGGACACCGGGGAGCTGTTTTTT. Filled out from reference TRBV7-9 and TRBJ2-2, the complete variable domain reads DTGVSQNPRHKITKRGQNVTFRCDPISEHNRLYWYRQTLGQGPEFLTYFQNEAQLEKSRLLSDRFSAERPKGSFSTLEIQRTEQGDSAMYLCASSPGSSGSRDTGELFFGEGSRLTVL.

The rearrangement joins TRBV28 to TRBJ2-1, with a possible D match to TRBD2 (6 bases). CDR1 is MDHEN and CDR2 is SYDVKM in the germline V gene. The CDR3 sequence is 15 residues long. The V end lost 1 base, the J end lost 6 bases, and 13 bases lay between the germline ends. As DNA, the CDR3 is TGTGCCAGCAGTTTATCATCCCTAGCGTTCAATGAGCAGTTCTTC. It codes for CASSLSSLAFNEQFF. The full variable domain, its missing parts supplied by reference TRBV28 and TRBJ2-1, is DVKVTQSSRYLVKRTGEKVFLECVQDMDHENMFWYRQDPGLGLRLIYFSYDVKMKEKGDIPEGYSVSREKKERFSLILESASTNQTSMYLCASSLSSLAFNEQFFGPGTRLTVL.

V usage is TRBV9 and J usage is TRBJ2-2; possibly TRBD1 for D (5 bases). Germline V CDR1 and CDR2: SGDLS, YYNGEE. This CDR3 is 14 amino acids long. Trimming removed 5 bases at V and 0 bases at J, with 8 bases between. This CDR3 is CASRRQPNTGELFF. In nucleotides, the CDR3 is TGTGCCAGCAGAAGACAGCCGAACACCGGGGAGCTGTTTTTT.

V gene TRBV2 combines with J gene TRBJ1-4; D gene unclear. The CDR3 runs to 13 residues. Trimming stripped 6 bases from V and 4 bases from J, with 9 bases between. Germline V gene lookup returns CDR1 SNHLY and CDR2 FYNNEI. This CDR3 reads CASREEINEKLFF. For the CDR3, the DNA is TGTGCCAGCAGAGAGGAGATTAATGAAAAACTGTTTTTT.

This rearrangement joins TRBV6-1 to TRBJ1-5; a possible D gene is TRBD1 (5 bases). The ends were cut back, 1 base at V and 7 bases at J, with 11 bases in the middle. This CDR3 has 14 residues. Germline assignment: CDR1 MNHNS and CDR2 SASEGT. The CDR3 here is CASSEGGEGQPQHF. In DNA, the CDR3 is TGTGCCAGCAGTGAAGGCGGGGAGGGGCAGCCCCAGCATTTT.

V and J are TRBV6-1 and TRBJ2-5; a weak D match, TRBD2 (6 bases). Trimming removed 8 bases at V and 4 bases at J, with 11 bases between. CDR1 and CDR2 from the germline V gene are MNHNS and SASEGT. The CDR3 is 12 residues long. The CDR3 protein is CASGGIGETQYF. CDR3 DNA sequence: TGTGCCAGCGGCGGGATTGGAGAGACCCAGTACTTC.

The V call is TRBV14, the J call TRBJ2-1; TRBD2 might be the D (5 bases). Trimming left V 2 bases short and J 7 bases short, with 18 bases between. Per germline, CDR1 SGHDN and CDR2 FVKESK. This CDR3 contains 16 residues. In DNA, the CDR3 is TGTGCCAGCAGCCAACTAAGCGGATCCCTTGAAAATGAGCAGTTCTTC. Translating gives CASSQLSGSLENEQFF.

This chain joins TRBV7-2 and TRBJ2-7; 12 bases match TRBD1. CDR3 length: 15 residues. The germline V gene has CDR1 SGHTA and CDR2 FQGNSA. The V and J ends lost 3 bases and 7 bases, in that order; junction bases with no gene match: 7. In nucleotides, the CDR3 is TGTGCCAGCAGCTTTTTGGGACAGGGGGCCAGGGAGCAGTACTTC. It yields the protein CASSFLGQGAREQYF.

This clone was picked up one time. The CDR3 spells CASSENRGRFYEQYF. The CDR3 nucleotides read TGTGCCAGCAGCGAAAACAGGGGGCGGTTTTACGAGCAGTACTTC. The V gene is TRBV7-6, the J gene TRBJ2-7; 9 nucleotides match TRBD1. The junction had 9 bases not matched to a gene; V was cut back by 5 bases and J by 4 bases. The germline CDR1 and CDR2 sequences are SGHVS and FNYEAQ. The CDR3 is 15 amino acids.

The gene calls are TRBV5-1 and TRBJ1-5; no definite D call. CDR1 and CDR2 (germline): SGHRS, YFSETQ. V was shortened by 5 bases and J by 4 bases, with 13 bases between the two germline ends. The CDR3 is 14 residues long. This chain's CDR3 is CASRPDQANQPQHF. CDR3 sequence (DNA): TGCGCCAGCAGGCCTGACCAAGCGAATCAGCCCCAGCATTTT. The full variable domain, its missing parts supplied by reference TRBV5-1 and TRBJ1-5, is KAGVTQTPRYLIKTRGQQVTLSCSPISGHRSVSWYQQTPGQGLQFLFEYFSETQRNKGNFPGRFSGRQFSNSRSEMNVSTLELGDSALYLCASRPDQANQPQHFGDGTRLSIL.

The chain recombines TRBV7-2 with TRBJ1-3, with TRBD1 as a possible D gene (6 bases). This CDR3 is built from 15 residues. Germline lookup yields CDR1 SGHTA and CDR2 FQGNSA. Trimming cost V 4 bases and J 6 bases, with 16 bases left between them. In DNA, the CDR3 is TGTGCCAGCAGCTCCCGAACAGGGTGGGAAAACACCATATATTTT. It codes for CASSSRTGWENTIYF.

The chain couples TRBV10-3 to TRBJ2-3, with D unclear. The CDR3 loop spans 14 amino acids. The V and J ends lost 3 bases and 1 base respectively, with 8 bases between them. CDR1 is ENHRY, CDR2 SYGVKD, per germline. The CDR3 nucleotides read TGTGCCATCAGTGACCCAGTGGGCACAGATACGCAGTATTTT. This codes for CAISDPVGTDTQYF.

The V gene is TRBV7-9, the J gene TRBJ2-1, with 7 nucleotides matching TRBD2. The CDR3 is made up of 16 amino acids. After removal of 4 bases from V and 2 bases from J, the junction contained 8 bases not matched to a gene. Germline lookup yields CDR1 SEHNR and CDR2 FQNEAQ (reference sequence). CDR3 coding DNA: TGTGCCAGCAGCTCGAAAGCGGGATTAACCTACAATGAGCAGTTCTTC. Its protein product is CASSSKAGLTYNEQFF.

This chain links TRBV6-5 with TRBJ2-5; a weak D match, TRBD2 (6 bases). Germline V gene data show CDR1 as MNHEY and CDR2 as SVGAGI. Between the trimmed V and J ends, which lost 1 base and 0 bases, there was a span of 9 bases. CDR3 length: 15 residues. Here the CDR3 reads CASSYWTTDQETQYF. In DNA, the CDR3 is TGTGCCAGCAGTTACTGGACTACCGACCAAGAGACCCAGTACTTC.

In its sample, this clone was seen once. This chain joins TRBV6-5 and TRBJ2-7; 7 bases agree with TRBD2. There are 16 residues in the CDR3. V lost 4 bases to trimming and J lost 3 bases; unmatched junction nucleotides: 12. CDR1 is MNHEY and CDR2 is SVGAGI in the germline V gene. CDR3 nucleotide sequence: TGTGCCAGCAGTTGGGCGGGAGTCCGCGGCGGCTACGAGCAGTACTTC. Translated: CASSWAGVRGGYEQYF.

The CDR3 DNA is TGTGCCAGCAGCTCCGACAGGGTTCGAGAGACCCAGTACTTC. This encodes CASSSDRVRETQYF. The chain joins TRBV5-4 to TRBJ2-5; 7 nucleotides line up with TRBD1. The CDR3 is made up of 14 amino acids. The V and J ends lost 3 bases and 4 bases, in that order; junction bases with no gene match: 6. Germline V lookup: CDR1 SGHNT, CDR2 YYREEE (reference sequence). The full variable domain, rest sourced from reference TRBV5-4 and TRBJ2-5, is ETGVTQSPTHLIKTRGQQVTLRCSSQSGHNTVSWYQQALGQGPQFIFQYYREEENGRGNFPPRFSGLQFPNYSSELNVNALELDDSALYLCASSSDRVRETQYFGPGTRLLVL.

V usage is TRBV7-9 and J usage is TRBJ2-1; 13 bases fit TRBD2. In germline, CDR1 is SEHNR, CDR2 FQNEAQ (reference sequence). Germline trimming cut 5 bases from V and 0 bases from J; bases unmatched to any gene: 4. This CDR3 has 17 amino acids. This CDR3 is CASSPGLAGPSYNEQFF. The CDR3 DNA reads TGTGCCAGCAGCCCGGGACTAGCGGGGCCCTCCTACAATGAGCAGTTCTTC. Full variable domain (remainder filled in from reference TRBV7-9 and TRBJ2-1): DTGVSQNPRHKITKRGQNVTFRCDPISEHNRLYWYRQTLGQGPEFLTYFQNEAQLEKSRLLSDRFSAERPKGSFSTLEIQRTEQGDSAMYLCASSPGLAGPSYNEQFFGPGTRLTVL.

The V gene is TRBV6-5, the J gene TRBJ2-5; tentative D call: TRBD2 (7 bases). Germline V CDR1 and CDR2: MNHEY, SVGAGI. The V gene lost 4 bases and the J gene lost 2 bases, with 11 bases spanning the gap. The CDR3 has 14 amino acids. The CDR3 spells CASSSAGAQETQYF. The CDR3 region has the DNA TGTGCCAGCAGTTCGGCGGGGGCTCAAGAGACCCAGTACTTC.

V is TRBV7-8 and J is TRBJ2-7, with 8 bases matching TRBD1. V shed 0 bases and J 3 bases; nucleotides not matched to a gene: 13. The CDR3 contains 18 residues. The germline CDR1 and CDR2 sequences are SGHVS and FQNEAQ. The CDR3, as DNA: TGTGCCAGCAGCTTAGCCGACCTGTTTGGGACAGGTGACTACGAGCAGTACTTC. This sequence encodes CASSLADLFGTGDYEQYF.

This clone showed up just once. The chain couples TRBV5-1 to TRBJ2-5; TRBD2 aligns across 11 bases. V lost 0 bases and J lost 5; bases outside the gene matches: 6. This CDR3 region has 16 residues. Germline assignment: CDR1 SGHRS and CDR2 YFSETQ. The CDR3 coding sequence is TGCGCCAGCAGCTTGGAACTAGCGGGAGTCGGGGAGACCCAGTACTTC. It encodes CASSLELAGVGETQYF.

This sequence joins TRBV7-2 and TRBJ2-1; D is uncertain. V was cut by 3 bases and J by 3 bases, with 12 bases left in between. The CDR3 contains 15 residues. Germline CDR1 is SGHTA and CDR2 is FQGNSA. For the CDR3, the DNA is TGTGCCAGCAGCTTGGCGGTGAGTGACTACAATGAGCAGTTCTTC. It encodes CASSLAVSDYNEQFF.